What follows are 9 T cell receptor beta chains derived from one specimen sequenced in a study of T cell changes during pregnancy in multiple sclerosis. Measured with immunoSEQ multiplex PCR; TCRdb has only the in-frame clones, and not every one. The repertoire holds about 84,000 clones, around 93% seen once, with 2.5% in the top ten. Here the sequenced sample was peripheral blood, taken in the third trimester of pregnancy. Receptors originate from a female donor with multiple sclerosis, enrolled in a pregnancy study.

The chain employs TRBV7-2 and TRBJ1-5; D unclear. V lost 0 bases, J lost 5 bases, and 5 bases lay in between. This CDR3 comprises 13 residues. CDR1 and CDR2 (germline): SGHTA, FQGNSA. The CDR3 loop reads CASSLAPDQPQHF. In DNA form, the CDR3 reads TGTGCCAGCAGCTTAGCCCCCGATCAGCCCCAGCATTTT.

On this clone: A junction end diverges from the germline sequence, so it may reflect a read error. The V gene is TRBV7-9, the J gene TRBJ1-1; no clear D. The CDR3 is made up of 13 amino acids. Germline V CDR1 and CDR2: SEHNR, FQNEAQ (reference sequence). The CDR3, as DNA: TGTGTCAGCAGCGCCGGGTCCCCCCAGCAGGCTTTCTTT. It specifies CVSSAGSPQQAFF.

This rearrangement joins TRBV25-1 to TRBJ2-7; 10 bases are shared with TRBD1. Germline V lookup: CDR1 MGHDK, CDR2 SYGVNS. After removal of 6 bases from V and 4 bases from J, the junction contained 6 bases not matched to a gene. The CDR3 runs to 14 residues. The CDR3 sequence is CASRGQGDLYEQYF. The CDR3 DNA sequence: TGTGCCAGCAGAGGACAGGGGGACCTATACGAGCAGTACTTC.

This clone has only one observation. The V call is TRBV9, the J call TRBJ1-5; possibly TRBD1 for D (5 bases). V was trimmed by 1 base and J by 11 bases, leaving 13 bases between them. The CDR3 has 13 residues. Germline CDR1 is SGDLS and CDR2 is YYNGEE. The CDR3 region is CASSVNSWGAQHF. The CDR3 nucleotides read TGTGCCAGCAGCGTAAATTCGTGGGGGGCCCAGCATTTT.

The CDR3 sequence: CASSEFRGGPSEQYF. The CDR3 DNA is TGTGCCAGCAGTGAATTTCGGGGGGGCCCGAGCGAGCAGTACTTC. This chain links TRBV6-1 with TRBJ2-7; TRBD2 aligns across 8 bases. Trimming took 2 bases from V and 6 from J; bases not matched to a gene: 9. Germline loops: CDR1 MNHNS, CDR2 SASEGT. This CDR3 region has 15 residues.

The CDR3 DNA sequence: TGTGCCAGCACCCCTGGACTAGCGGGGAGTAGCTCCTACAATGAGCAGTTCTTC. Translating it yields CASTPGLAGSSSYNEQFF. This chain uses TRBV27 with TRBJ2-1, with 12 bases identical to TRBD2. V lost 7 bases and J lost 0; bases outside the gene matches: 10. CDR1 is MNHEY and CDR2 is SMNVEV in the germline V gene (reference sequence). The CDR3 is made up of 18 amino acids.

This chain connects TRBV5-4 to TRBJ2-1, with 8 bases aligning to TRBD1. The CDR3 is 16 amino acids. CDR1 is SGHNT and CDR2 is YYREEE in the germline V gene (reference sequence). The V gene end was trimmed by 0 bases and the J gene end by 2 bases; junction bases not matched to a gene: 4. CDR3 nucleotides: TGTGCCAGCAGCTTGGCGGGACAGGTACCCTACAATGAGCAGTTCTTC. It encodes CASSLAGQVPYNEQFF.

The chain recombines TRBV9 with TRBJ1-5; D is unresolved. CDR1 and CDR2 from the germline V gene are SGDLS and YYNGEE. V was pared by 4 bases and J by 0 bases, with 11 bases between. This CDR3 has 15 amino acids. CDR3 sequence reads: CASSSRGVSNQPQHF. As DNA, the CDR3 is TGTGCCAGCAGCAGTAGAGGAGTTAGCAATCAGCCCCAGCATTTT.

The chain carries TRBV7-2 and TRBJ2-7, with 8 bases aligning to TRBD1. The germline gives CDR1 SGHTA, CDR2 FQGNSA. Trimming cost V 4 bases and J 5 bases; bases outside gene matches: 10. The CDR3 is 15 residues long. In DNA, the CDR3 is TGTGCCAGCAGCTCGAACGGACAGGGCCCCCACGAGCAGTACTTC. This sequence encodes CASSSNGQGPHEQYF. Based on the CDR3 plus reference TRBV7-2 and TRBJ2-7, the full variable domain is GAGVSQSPSNKVTEKGKDVELRCDPISGHTALYWYRQSLGQGLEFLIYFQGNSAPDKSGLPSDRFSAERTGGSVSTLTIQRTQQEDSAVYLCASSSNGQGPHEQYFGPGTRLTVT.